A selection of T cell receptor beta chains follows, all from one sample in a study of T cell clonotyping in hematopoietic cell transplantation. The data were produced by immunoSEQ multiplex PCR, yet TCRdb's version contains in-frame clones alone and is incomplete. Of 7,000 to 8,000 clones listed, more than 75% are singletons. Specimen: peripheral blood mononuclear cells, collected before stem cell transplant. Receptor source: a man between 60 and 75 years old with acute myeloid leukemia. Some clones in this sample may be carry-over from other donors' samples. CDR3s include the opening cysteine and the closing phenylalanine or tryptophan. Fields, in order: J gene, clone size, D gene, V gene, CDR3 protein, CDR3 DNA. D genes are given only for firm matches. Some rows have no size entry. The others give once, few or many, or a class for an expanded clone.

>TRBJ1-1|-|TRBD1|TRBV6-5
CASSRQGIGTEAFF
TGTGCCAGCAGTCGACAGGGGATAGGCACTGAAGCTTTCTTT
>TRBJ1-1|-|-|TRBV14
CASSRSGAGEAFF
TGTGCCAGCAGCCGGTCGGGGGCAGGGGAAGCTTTCTTT
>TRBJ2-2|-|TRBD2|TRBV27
CASSLGLAEEIAGELFF
TGTGCCAGCAGTCTAGGACTAGCGGAGGAGATAGCCGGGGAGCTGTTTTTT
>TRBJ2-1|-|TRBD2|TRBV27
CASSLGTSFNEQFF
TGTGCCAGCAGCCTCGGGACTAGTTTCAATGAGCAGTTCTTC
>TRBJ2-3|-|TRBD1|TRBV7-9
CASSIGTGGRLGTDTQYF
TGTGCCAGCAGCATTGGGACAGGGGGTCGTCTCGGCACAGATACGCAGTATTTT
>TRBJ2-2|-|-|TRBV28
CASSWGGPYTGELFF
TGTGCCAGCAGTTGGGGCGGGCCCTACACCGGGGAGCTGTTTTTT
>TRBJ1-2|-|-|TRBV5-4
CASSSGGQINYGYTF
TGTGCCAGCAGCTCCGGGGGCCAGATAAACTATGGCTACACCTTC
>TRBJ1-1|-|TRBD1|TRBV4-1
CASSPPVRGTNTEAFF
TGCGCCAGCAGCCCCCCCGTCAGGGGGACGAACACTGAAGCTTTCTTT
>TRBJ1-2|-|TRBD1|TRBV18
CASSPVITTGGSNYGYTF
TGTGCCAGCTCACCAGTCATTACGACAGGGGGCTCTAACTATGGCTACACCTTC
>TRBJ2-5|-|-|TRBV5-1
CASSYDLRSQETQYF
TGCGCCAGCAGCTACGACCTTAGGAGCCAAGAGACCCAGTACTTC
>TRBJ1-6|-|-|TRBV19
CASKRDTSSGSPLHF
TGTGCCAGTAAAAGGGACACGAGCTCTGGTTCACCCCTCCACTTT
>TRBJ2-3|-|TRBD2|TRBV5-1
CASSPLTSGGAKDTQYF
TGCGCCAGCAGCCCTCTGACTAGCGGGGGGGCCAAAGATACGCAGTATTTT
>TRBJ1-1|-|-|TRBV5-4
CASSLKLGENTEAFF
TGTGCCAGCAGCTTGAAACTGGGTGAGAACACTGAAGCTTTCTTT
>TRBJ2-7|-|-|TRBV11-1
CASSLGPGPLFEQYF
TGTGCCAGCAGCTTAGGACCGGGACCCCTTTTCGAGCAGTACTTC
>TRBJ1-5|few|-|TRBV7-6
CASSLIMGNQPQHF
TGTGCCAGCAGCTTAATCATGGGCAATCAGCCCCAGCATTTT
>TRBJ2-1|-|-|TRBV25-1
CASSETGPETYNEQFF
TGTGCCAGCAGTGAAACCGGGCCTGAAACCTACAATGAGCAGTTCTTC
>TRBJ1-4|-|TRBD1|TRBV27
CASSQTGGDEKLFF
TGTGCCAGCAGTCAAACAGGGGGCGATGAAAAACTGTTTTTT
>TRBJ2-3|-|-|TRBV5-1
CASSLGRTSTDTQYF
TGCGCCAGCAGCTTGGGTAGAACTAGCACAGATACGCAGTATTTT
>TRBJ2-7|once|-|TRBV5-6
CASSPWVGYEQYF
TGTGCCAGCAGCCCTTGGGTCGGCTACGAGCAGTACTTC
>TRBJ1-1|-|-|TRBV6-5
CASSSGSFAEAFF
TGTGCCAGCTCTTCAGGGAGTTTCGCTGAAGCTTTCTTT
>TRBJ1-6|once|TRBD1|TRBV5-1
CASSLAPALTGSSYNSPLHF
TGCGCCAGCAGCTTGGCCCCGGCCCTGACAGGGAGCTCCTATAATTCACCCCTCCACTTT
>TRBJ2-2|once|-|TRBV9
CASSVGLANTGELFF
TGTGCCAGCAGCGTAGGCCTAGCGAACACCGGGGAGCTGTTTTTT
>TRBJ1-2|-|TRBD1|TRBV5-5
CASSFFQGDYGYTF
TGTGCCAGCAGCTTCTTCCAGGGGGACTATGGCTACACCTTC
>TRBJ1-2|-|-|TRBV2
CASSSQPYGYTF
TGTGCCAGCAGTAGCCAGCCCTATGGCTACACCTTC